This T cell receptor (beta chain) was captured in a study of T-cell memory formation after mild COVID-19. About the study: For the most part, TCR clusters were specific to one donor.

This CDR3 region has 15 residues. Germline CDR1 and CDR2: DFQATT and SNEGSKA (reference sequence). Findings and caveats of the study: The CD4+ clones that contracted clustered mainly within CM and EM, and the CD8+ clones concentrated in EMRA. Clones shrinking from day 15 to 85 showed even CD4/CD8 mixes; later expanders tilted CD4+.

Of note for this clonotype: Its target is unknown.

MiXCR, run by TCRdb on the 5' RACE reads, gives a single entry per CDR3 protein. The data show about 560,000 distinct CDR3 sequences, over 15% seen once. The material sequenced was PBMCs or a T cell subset sorted from them (not recorded which). The V gene is TRBV20-1, the J gene TRBJ2-5; either TRBD1 or TRBD2 may fit D (5 bases each). The sequence was obtained from an adult woman who had mild COVID-19 (a few samples of this study predate the infection). Cell type and time point are not known. Written as DNA, the CDR3 is TGCAGCTTCGTTGTTGGGGACCGCTGGTTAGAGACCCAGTACTTC. This codes for CSFVVGDRWLETQYF.